The table lists the clone carrying this T cell receptor beta chain with a few counts. Its antigen remains unknown. There are 13 residues in the CDR3. Germline CDR1 reads SGHVS; CDR2 reads FNYEAQ. Trimming stripped 5 bases from V and 1 base from J, with 8 bases between. This sample stems from a study of T cells after yellow fever vaccination. Study-wide findings and caveats: Primary-vaccination clones mostly resurfaced post-booster (96% CD4, approximately 89% CD8). Across the CD4 and CD8 compartments, a small share of clonotypes was present in both.

TCRdb used MiXCR to reprocess the 5' RACE reads, holding one entry per CDR3 protein. This sample has hundreds of thousands of distinct CDR3 sequences, with roughly 12% found just once. Here the sequenced sample was PBMCs, taken on the day of the yellow fever booster vaccination. The chain combines TRBV7-6 with TRBJ1-1; D remains ambiguous. The receptor's source is a man aged 25-40 years who received the YFV17D yellow fever vaccine. The CDR3 here is CASSADSNTEAFF. The DNA of the CDR3 is TGTGCCAGCAGCGCCGATTCGAACACTGAAGCTTTCTTT.